The clone carrying this TCR beta chain was picked up a small number of times. The CDR3 length is 15 residues. Deletions cut 3 bases from V and 4 bases from J, with 13 bases between. The germline V gene encodes CDR1 KGHSH and CDR2 LQKENI. The data originate from a study of shared clonotypes between healthy human individuals. Produced via immunoSEQ multiplex PCR; TCRdb's table is partial and in-frame only. The table shows some 490,000 clones, with 70% to 85% occurring only once. The TCR comes from a middle-aged woman in good health. Some clones in this sample may be carry-over from other donors' samples. This chain joins TRBV18 and TRBJ2-1; D remains unclear. Sequencing was done on a sample of PBMCs. The CDR3 protein is CASSPSSQEYNEQFF. CDR3 coding DNA: TGTGCCAGCTCACCGAGCTCCCAGGAATACAATGAGCAGTTCTTC.